This section outlines one TCR beta chain sequence together with its context. The data originate from a study of blood T cell repertoires in COVID-19. On the study more broadly: The origin of the acute and convalescent COVID-19 samples was the United States, Italy and Spain. From T cells, B-cell-depleted T cells, or PBMCs came the material, which was cDNA or gDNA.

The CDR3 sequence is 16 residues long. The germline V and J ends were trimmed by 3 bases and 3 bases, with 16 bases remaining between them. Germline V gene data show CDR1 as SGDLS and CDR2 as YYNGEE. Under the authors' procedure: By means of reference gene primer amplification, nucleated cell counts were estimated. TCRdb's copy holds only in-frame clones and misses some; the assay was immunoSEQ multiplex PCR. The DNA was the basis for D and trimming; V, J and clone size are from that table. Of about 70,000 clones listed, around 87% are singletons. The chain has TRBV9 and TRBJ1-3, with D unclear. The specimen sequenced was peripheral blood. This TCR came from a human donor in a cohort sampled during active COVID-19. The CDR3 is CASSAEGFGSGNTIYF. The CDR3 DNA sequence: TGTGCCAGCAGCGCCGAGGGATTCGGCAGTGGAAACACCATATATTTT.